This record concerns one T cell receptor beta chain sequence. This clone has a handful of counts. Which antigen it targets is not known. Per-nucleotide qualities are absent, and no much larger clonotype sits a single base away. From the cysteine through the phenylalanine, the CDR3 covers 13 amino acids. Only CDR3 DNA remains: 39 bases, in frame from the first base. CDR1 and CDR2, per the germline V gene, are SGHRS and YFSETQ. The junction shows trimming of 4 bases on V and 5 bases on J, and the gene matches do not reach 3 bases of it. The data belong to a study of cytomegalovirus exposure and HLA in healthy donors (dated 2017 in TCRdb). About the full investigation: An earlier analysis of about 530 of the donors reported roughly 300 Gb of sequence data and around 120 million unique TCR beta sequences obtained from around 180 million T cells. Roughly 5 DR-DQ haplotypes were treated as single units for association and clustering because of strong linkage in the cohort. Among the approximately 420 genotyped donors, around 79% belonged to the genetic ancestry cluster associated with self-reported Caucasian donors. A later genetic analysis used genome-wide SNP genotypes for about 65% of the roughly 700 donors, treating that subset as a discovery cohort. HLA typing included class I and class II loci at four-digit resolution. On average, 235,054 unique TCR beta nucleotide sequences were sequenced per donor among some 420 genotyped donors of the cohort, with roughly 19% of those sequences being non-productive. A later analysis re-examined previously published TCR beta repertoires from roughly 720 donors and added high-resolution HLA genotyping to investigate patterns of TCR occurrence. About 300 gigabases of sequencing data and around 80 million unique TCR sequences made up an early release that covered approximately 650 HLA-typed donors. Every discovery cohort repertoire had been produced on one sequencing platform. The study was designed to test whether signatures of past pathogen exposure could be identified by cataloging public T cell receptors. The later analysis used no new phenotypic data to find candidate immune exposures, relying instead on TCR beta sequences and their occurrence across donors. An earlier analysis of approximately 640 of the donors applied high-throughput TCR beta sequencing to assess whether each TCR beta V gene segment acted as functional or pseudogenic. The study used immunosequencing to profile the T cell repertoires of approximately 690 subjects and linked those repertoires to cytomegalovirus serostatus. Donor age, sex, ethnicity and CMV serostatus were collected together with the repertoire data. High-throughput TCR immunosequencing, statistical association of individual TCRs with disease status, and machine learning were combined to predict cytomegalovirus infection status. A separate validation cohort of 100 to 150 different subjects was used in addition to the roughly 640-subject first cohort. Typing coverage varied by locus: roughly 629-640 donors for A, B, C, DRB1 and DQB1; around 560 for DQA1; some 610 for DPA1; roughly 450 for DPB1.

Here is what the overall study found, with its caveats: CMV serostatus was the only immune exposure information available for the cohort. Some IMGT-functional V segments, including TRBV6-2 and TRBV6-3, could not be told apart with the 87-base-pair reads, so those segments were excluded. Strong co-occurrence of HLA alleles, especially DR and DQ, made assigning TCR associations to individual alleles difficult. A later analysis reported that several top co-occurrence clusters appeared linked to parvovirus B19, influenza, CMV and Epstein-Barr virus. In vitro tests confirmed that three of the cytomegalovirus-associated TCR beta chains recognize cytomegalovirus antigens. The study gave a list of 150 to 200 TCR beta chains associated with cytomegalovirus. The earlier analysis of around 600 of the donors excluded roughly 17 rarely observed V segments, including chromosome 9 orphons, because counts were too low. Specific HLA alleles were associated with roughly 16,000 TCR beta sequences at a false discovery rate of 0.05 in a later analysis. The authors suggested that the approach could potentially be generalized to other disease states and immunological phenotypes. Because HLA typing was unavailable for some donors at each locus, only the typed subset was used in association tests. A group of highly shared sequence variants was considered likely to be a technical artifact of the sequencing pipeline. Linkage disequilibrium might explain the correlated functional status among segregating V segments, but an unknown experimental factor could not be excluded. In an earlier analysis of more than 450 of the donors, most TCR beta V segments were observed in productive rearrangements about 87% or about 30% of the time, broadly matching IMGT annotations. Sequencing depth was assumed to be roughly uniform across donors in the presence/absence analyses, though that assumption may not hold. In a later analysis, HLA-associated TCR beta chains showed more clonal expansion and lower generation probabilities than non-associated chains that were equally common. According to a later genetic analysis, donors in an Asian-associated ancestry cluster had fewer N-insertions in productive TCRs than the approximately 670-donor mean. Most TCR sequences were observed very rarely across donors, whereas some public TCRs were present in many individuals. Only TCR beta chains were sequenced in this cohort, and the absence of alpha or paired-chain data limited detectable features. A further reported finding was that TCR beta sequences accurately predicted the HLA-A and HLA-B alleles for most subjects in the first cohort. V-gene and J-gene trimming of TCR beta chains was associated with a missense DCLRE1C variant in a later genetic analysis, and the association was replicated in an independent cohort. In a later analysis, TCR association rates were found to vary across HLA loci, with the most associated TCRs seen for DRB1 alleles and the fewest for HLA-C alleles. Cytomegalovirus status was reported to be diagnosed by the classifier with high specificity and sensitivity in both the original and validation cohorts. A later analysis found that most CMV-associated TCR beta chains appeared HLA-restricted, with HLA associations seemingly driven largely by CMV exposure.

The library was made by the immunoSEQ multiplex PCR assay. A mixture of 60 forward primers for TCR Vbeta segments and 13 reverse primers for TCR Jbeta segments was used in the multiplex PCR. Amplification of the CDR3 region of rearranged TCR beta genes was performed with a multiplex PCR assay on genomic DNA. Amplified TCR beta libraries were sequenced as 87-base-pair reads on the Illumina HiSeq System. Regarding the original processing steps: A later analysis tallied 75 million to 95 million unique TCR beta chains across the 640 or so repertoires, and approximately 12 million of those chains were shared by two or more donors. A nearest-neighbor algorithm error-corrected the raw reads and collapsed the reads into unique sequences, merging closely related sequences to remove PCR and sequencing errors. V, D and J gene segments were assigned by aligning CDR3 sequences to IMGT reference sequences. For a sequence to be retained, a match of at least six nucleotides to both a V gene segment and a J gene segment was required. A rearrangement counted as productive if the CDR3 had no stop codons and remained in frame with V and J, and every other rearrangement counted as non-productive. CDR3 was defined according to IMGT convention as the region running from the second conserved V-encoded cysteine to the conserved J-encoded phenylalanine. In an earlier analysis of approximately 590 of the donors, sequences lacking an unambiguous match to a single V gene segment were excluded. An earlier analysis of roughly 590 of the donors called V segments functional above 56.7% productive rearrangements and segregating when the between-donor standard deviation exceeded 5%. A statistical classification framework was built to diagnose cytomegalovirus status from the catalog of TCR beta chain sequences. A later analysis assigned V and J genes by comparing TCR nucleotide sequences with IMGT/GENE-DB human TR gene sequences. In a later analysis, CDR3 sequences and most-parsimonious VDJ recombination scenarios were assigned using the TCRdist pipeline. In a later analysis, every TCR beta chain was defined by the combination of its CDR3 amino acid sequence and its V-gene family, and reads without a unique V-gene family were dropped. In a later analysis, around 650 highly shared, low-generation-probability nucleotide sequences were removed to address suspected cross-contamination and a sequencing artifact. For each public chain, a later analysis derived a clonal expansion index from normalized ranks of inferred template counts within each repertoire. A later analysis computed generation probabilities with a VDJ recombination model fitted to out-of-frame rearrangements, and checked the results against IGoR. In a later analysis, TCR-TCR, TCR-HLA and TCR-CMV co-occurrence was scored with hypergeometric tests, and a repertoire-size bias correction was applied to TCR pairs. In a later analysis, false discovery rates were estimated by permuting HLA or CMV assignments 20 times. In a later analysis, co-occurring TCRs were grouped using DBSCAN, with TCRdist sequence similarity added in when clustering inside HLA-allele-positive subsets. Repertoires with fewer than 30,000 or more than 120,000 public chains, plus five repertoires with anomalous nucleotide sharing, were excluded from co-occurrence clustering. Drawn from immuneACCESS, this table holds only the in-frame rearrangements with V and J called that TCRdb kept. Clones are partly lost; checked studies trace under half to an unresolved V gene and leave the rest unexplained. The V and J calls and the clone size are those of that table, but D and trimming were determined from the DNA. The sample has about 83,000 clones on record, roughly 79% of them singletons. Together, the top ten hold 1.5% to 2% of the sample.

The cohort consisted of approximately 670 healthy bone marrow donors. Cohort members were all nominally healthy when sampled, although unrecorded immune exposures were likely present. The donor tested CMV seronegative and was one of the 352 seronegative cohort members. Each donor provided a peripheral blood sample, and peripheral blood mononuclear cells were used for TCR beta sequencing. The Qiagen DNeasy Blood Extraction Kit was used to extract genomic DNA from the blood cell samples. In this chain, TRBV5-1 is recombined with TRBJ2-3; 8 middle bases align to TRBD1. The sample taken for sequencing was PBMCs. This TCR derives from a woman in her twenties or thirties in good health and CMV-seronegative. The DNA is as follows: TGCGCCAGCAGCAGCGACAGGGGAGATACGCAGTATTTT. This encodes CASSSDRGDTQYF.